These 10 T cell receptor beta chains were all obtained from the same sample, sequenced in a study of cytomegalovirus exposure and HLA in healthy donors. The PCR had 60 Vbeta and 13 Jbeta primers. Sequencing was performed with immunoSEQ multiplex PCR; in TCRdb, only in-frame clones are kept and a portion is missing. The sample includes around 94,000 clones, about four fifths of them seen just once. The sample taken for sequencing was PBMCs. The receptors here all came from a human donor in good health.

V gene TRBV6-6 combines with J gene TRBJ2-7, with 7 bases fitting TRBD1. Trimming cost V 2 bases and J 1 base; bases outside gene matches: 5. The length of the CDR3 is 15 residues. CDR1 is MNHNY and CDR2 is SVGAGI in the germline V gene (reference sequence). CDR3 protein: CASSYGGQSSYEQYF. DNA for the CDR3: TGTGCCAGCAGTTACGGGGGACAGTCTTCCTACGAGCAGTACTTC.

This clone has a handful of counts. V is TRBV11-2 and J is TRBJ2-3, with a weak D call TRBD2 (5 bases). From germline, CDR1 is SGHAT and CDR2 FQNNGV. Between the trimmed V and J ends, which lost 2 bases and 1 base, there was a span of 10 bases. CDR3 length equals 15 residues. CDR3 sequence reads: CASSLPPAGTDTQYF. The CDR3, as DNA: TGTGCCAGCAGCTTACCCCCAGCGGGCACAGATACGCAGTATTTT. The full variable domain, its missing parts supplied by reference TRBV11-2 and TRBJ2-3, is EAGVAQSPRYKIIEKRQSVAFWCNPISGHATLYWYQQILGQGPKLLIQFQNNGVVDDSQLPKDRFSAERLKGVDSTLKIQPAKLEDSAVYLCASSLPPAGTDTQYFGPGTRLTVL.

This sequence joins TRBV5-1 and TRBJ2-5; 9 bases are shared with TRBD2. The CDR3 length is 14 residues. Losses at the gene ends were 5 bases for V and 3 bases for J; bases not matched to a gene: 5. Germline assignment: CDR1 SGHRS and CDR2 YFSETQ. Written as DNA, the CDR3 is TGCGCCAGCAGGGATGGGACTAGCAAAGAGACCCAGTACTTC. Translating gives CASRDGTSKETQYF. The full variable domain, completed using reference TRBV5-1 and TRBJ2-5, is KAGVTQTPRYLIKTRGQQVTLSCSPISGHRSVSWYQQTPGQGLQFLFEYFSETQRNKGNFPGRFSGRQFSNSRSEMNVSTLELGDSALYLCASRDGTSKETQYFGPGTRLLVL.

This clone was detected only a few times. This chain's CDR3 is CASSPDPQRERRTQYF. The CDR3 nucleotides are TGTGCCAGCAGCCCCGACCCCCAGAGGGAGAGACGGACCCAGTACTTC. The rearrangement joins TRBV9 to TRBJ2-5, with D perhaps matching TRBD2 (5 bases). The V gene's germline CDR1 is SGDLS and CDR2 YYNGEE. The CDR3 is 16 amino acids. Trimming left V 4 bases short and J 7 bases short, with 23 bases between.

J is TRBJ2-2 and V is TRBV5-1; a weak D match, TRBD1 (5 bases). The CDR3 loop spans 14 amino acids. Deletions cut 0 bases from V and 6 bases from J, with 9 bases between. Germline CDR1 is SGHRS and CDR2 is YFSETQ. In DNA, the CDR3 is TGCGCCAGCAGCTTGGGTGCAGGGTCCGGGGAGCTGTTTTTT. Residues: CASSLGAGSGELFF. The entire variable domain, with the rest obtained from reference TRBV5-1 and TRBJ2-2, is as follows: KAGVTQTPRYLIKTRGQQVTLSCSPISGHRSVSWYQQTPGQGLQFLFEYFSETQRNKGNFPGRFSGRQFSNSRSEMNVSTLELGDSALYLCASSLGAGSGELFFGEGSRLTVL.

The genes are TRBV14 and TRBJ1-1, with 9 nucleotides matching TRBD1. CDR1 is SGHDN and CDR2 is FVKESK in the germline V gene. The CDR3 has 16 residues. V gave up 4 bases and J gave up 6 bases; unmatched junction bases: 12. The CDR3 spells CASSPRLGTGSAEAFF. Written as DNA, the CDR3 is TGTGCCAGCAGCCCCAGACTGGGGACAGGGAGTGCTGAAGCTTTCTTT.

The chain combines TRBV6-1 with TRBJ1-2; 7 bases agree with TRBD1. This CDR3 is 15 amino acids long. V lost 3 bases, J lost 6 bases, and 10 bases stayed unmatched. Germline V lookup: CDR1 MNHNS, CDR2 SASEGT. CDR3 sequence: CASSEGQPDADGYTF. The CDR3 nucleotides are TGTGCCAGCAGTGAGGGACAGCCTGATGCAGATGGCTACACCTTC.

V is TRBV19 and J is TRBJ2-1, with TRBD2 matching 10 bases. With V trimmed by 8 bases and J by 7 bases, 11 bases remained unmatched. Germline CDR1 LNHDA, CDR2 SQIVND (reference sequence). The CDR3 sequence is 15 residues long. CDR3 sequence (DNA): TGTGCCAGTCATCAGTCGGGACTAGCGTATAATGAGCAGTTCTTC. Its protein product is CASHQSGLAYNEQFF.

This clone has only a few counts. The chain is built from TRBV6-5 and TRBJ2-7; 8 nucleotides align to TRBD1. CDR1 MNHEY and CDR2 SVGAGI come from the germline V gene. V lost 8 bases, J lost 3 bases, and 9 bases stayed unmatched. The CDR3 is made up of 14 amino acids. CDR3 sequence: CASEGGTGSYEQYF. The CDR3, as DNA: TGTGCCAGCGAAGGGGGGACAGGCAGCTACGAGCAGTACTTC.

The rearrangement links TRBV5-1 to TRBJ2-3; D call uncertain. Germline assignment: CDR1 SGHRS and CDR2 YFSETQ. V gave up 4 bases and J gave up 3 bases, with 6 bases separating them. CDR3 length: 12 residues. CDR3: CASSTGTDTQYF. Here the CDR3 DNA reads TGCGCCAGCAGCACCGGGACAGATACGCAGTATTTT.